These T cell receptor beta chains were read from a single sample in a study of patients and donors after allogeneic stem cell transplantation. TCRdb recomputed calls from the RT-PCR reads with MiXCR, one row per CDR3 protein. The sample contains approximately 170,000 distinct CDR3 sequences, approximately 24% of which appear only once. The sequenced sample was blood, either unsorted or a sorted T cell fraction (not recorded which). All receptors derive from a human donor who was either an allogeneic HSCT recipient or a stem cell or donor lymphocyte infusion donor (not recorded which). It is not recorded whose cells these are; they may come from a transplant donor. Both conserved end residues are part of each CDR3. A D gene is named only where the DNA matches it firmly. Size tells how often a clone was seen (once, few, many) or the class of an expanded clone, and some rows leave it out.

cdr3_aa: CASSSGAFMPVYSNQPQHF
d_call: NA
clone_size: few
j_call: TRBJ1-5
v_call: TRBV12-3/TRBV12-4

cdr3_aa: CASSQDWSANHETQYF
d_call: NA
clone_size: NA
j_call: TRBJ2-5
v_call: TRBV3-1

cdr3_aa: CATSDRWGKEAFF
d_call: NA
clone_size: NA
j_call: TRBJ1-1
v_call: TRBV24-1

cdr3_aa: CASRSLRIGELFF
d_call: NA
clone_size: NA
j_call: TRBJ2-2
v_call: TRBV5-1

cdr3_aa: CASSLVLLVNEQFF
d_call: NA
clone_size: NA
j_call: TRBJ2-1
v_call: TRBV5-1

cdr3_aa: CASSPGTVFSTDTQYF
d_call: TRBD1
clone_size: few
j_call: TRBJ2-3
v_call: TRBV9

cdr3_aa: CASSYSTGLTYEQYF
d_call: NA
clone_size: NA
j_call: TRBJ2-7
v_call: TRBV27

cdr3_aa: CASTESSATDTQYF
d_call: NA
clone_size: NA
j_call: TRBJ2-3
v_call: TRBV7-2

cdr3_aa: CSARDSTNYGYTF
d_call: TRBD1
clone_size: NA
j_call: TRBJ1-2
v_call: TRBV20-1

cdr3_aa: CSVDRGLYGYTF
d_call: TRBD1
clone_size: NA
j_call: TRBJ1-2
v_call: TRBV29-1